Shown below are 28 T cell receptor beta chains from a single sample sequenced in a study of CD8 T cells in ankylosing spondylitis. Study observations and caveats: The study identified a TCR beta motif of under ten highly homologous variants that appeared characteristic of ankylosing spondylitis blood.

MiXCR, applied by TCRdb to the 5' RACE reads, yields one record per CDR3 protein. The sample includes more than 500,000 distinct CDR3 sequences, over 4% of them seen just once. For these TCRs, the target antigens are not known. Sequencing was performed on blood, either unsorted or a sorted T cell fraction (not recorded which). Source of these receptors: a male donor with ankylosing spondylitis.

This clonotype appeared a single time. The V and J genes are TRBV5-3 and TRBJ2-3; 7 positions agree with TRBD2. TRBV5-3 is an ORF, with its function uncertain. The CDR3 has 16 residues. After removal of 9 bases from V and 2 bases from J, the junction contained 15 bases not matched to a gene. The CDR3 nucleotides are TGTGCCATGGGCCGAGGACTAGTGGGACCCACAGATACGCAGTATTTT. It yields the protein CAMGRGLVGPTDTQYF.

Many counts were recorded for this clonotype. V usage is TRBV7-2 and J usage is TRBJ1-1; D uncertain. CDR1 SGHTA and CDR2 FQGNSA come from the germline V gene. This CDR3 is built from 15 residues. V shed 5 bases and J shed 5 bases, with 18 bases lying between them. In DNA, the CDR3 is TGTGCCAGCAGCCCCGAGGTCCAAGGGAGGACTGAAGCTTTCTTT. This codes for CASSPEVQGRTEAFF. Combining the CDR3 with reference TRBV7-2 and TRBJ1-1 gives the whole variable domain GAGVSQSPSNKVTEKGKDVELRCDPISGHTALYWYRQSLGQGLEFLIYFQGNSAPDKSGLPSDRFSAERTGGSVSTLTIQRTQQEDSAVYLCASSPEVQGRTEAFFGQGTRLTVV.

In this sample, this clonotype turned up a few times. The chain joins TRBV11-2 to TRBJ2-7, with D unresolved. V was trimmed by 0 bases and J by 5 bases, leaving 14 bases between them. This CDR3 has 15 residues. Per the germline V gene, CDR1 is SGHAT and CDR2 is FQNNGV. This CDR3 is CASSLEVPFRNEQYF. CDR3 DNA sequence: TGTGCCAGCAGCTTAGAGGTACCTTTCCGGAACGAGCAGTACTTC.

This clonotype was picked up many times. The J gene is TRBJ1-1, the V gene TRBV10-3; D unclear. This CDR3 contains 13 residues. Per germline, CDR1 ENHRY and CDR2 SYGVKD. The V end was cut by 7 bases, the J end by 1 base, with 10 bases between. The CDR3 region has the DNA TGTGCCATCAAGGGAATCGGGAACACTGAAGCTTTCTTT. Its protein is CAIKGIGNTEAFF.

In this sample, this clonotype is medium-sized (0.01 to 0.1%). The chain couples TRBV5-1 to TRBJ2-1; D gene uncertain. This CDR3 contains 13 residues. Trimming took off 6 bases at V and 7 bases at J, with 14 bases between the two ends. Germline assignment: CDR1 SGHRS and CDR2 YFSETQ. This chain's CDR3 is CASTEVGRNEQFF. The CDR3 DNA reads as TGCGCCAGCACTGAAGTCGGAAGGAATGAGCAGTTCTTC.

Many counts were recorded for this clonotype. V gene TRBV20-1 combines with J gene TRBJ2-3; 7 nucleotides agree with TRBD2. V dropped 5 bases and J dropped 11; count of bases not matched to a gene: 7. Germline-derived CDR1 and CDR2 are DFQATT and SNEGSKA (reference sequence). This CDR3 contains 11 residues. The CDR3, as DNA: TGCAGTGCTCCGCCGGGACTAAAGCAGTATTTT. This translates into CSAPPGLKQYF.

J is TRBJ2-3 and V is TRBV10-3; TRBD1 matches at 8 bases. The junction had 9 bases not matched to a gene; V was cut back by 4 bases and J by 0 bases. Looked up from germline, CDR1 is ENHRY and CDR2 is SYGVKD. The CDR3 runs to 17 residues. CDR3 protein: CAISGAGTGYSTDTQYF. The CDR3 DNA follows: TGTGCCATCAGTGGTGCGGGGACAGGCTACAGCACAGATACGCAGTATTTT.

The rearrangement links TRBV4-2 to TRBJ2-1; TRBD2 is a possible D gene (6 bases). The CDR3 consists of 15 residues. Trimming shortened V by 8 bases and J by 0 bases, and 14 bases separated the two germline ends. The germline V gene has CDR1 LGHNA and CDR2 YNFKEQ. In DNA form, the CDR3 reads TGTGCCAGCGGCCCTGGGGGACTCTCCTACAATGAGCAGTTCTTC. This sequence encodes CASGPGGLSYNEQFF.

This clonotype showed up many times. The V gene is TRBV29-1, the J gene TRBJ2-7; 8 bases are a match to TRBD1. Germline CDR1 SQVTM, CDR2 ANQGSEA. The CDR3 contains 14 residues. V dropped 4 bases and J dropped 5; count of bases not matched to a gene: 10. In DNA form, the CDR3 reads TGCAGCGTTGGGGCCCGGGACAGGACCCACGAGCAGTACTTC. It is translated as CSVGARDRTHEQYF.

This clonotype was observed a handful of times. The rearrangement uses TRBV5-1 and TRBJ2-3; 12 positions agree with TRBD2. This CDR3 region has 15 residues. J was trimmed by 5 bases and V by 2 bases; bases with no gene match: 3. CDR1 and CDR2 (germline): SGHRS, YFSETQ. This chain's CDR3 is CASSFLAGGQDTQYF. The DNA of the CDR3 is TGCGCCAGCAGCTTCCTAGCGGGAGGGCAAGATACGCAGTATTTT.

In this sample, this clonotype turned up many times. The chain joins TRBV12-3 or TRBV12-4 to TRBJ1-5; tentative D call: TRBD1 (6 bases). V lost 7 bases and J 10 bases, leaving 23 bases between the germline ends. The CDR3 has 15 amino acids. CDR3 protein: CASKGGRTELFPQHF. Written as DNA, the CDR3 is TGTGCCAGCAAAGGGGGTCGGACAGAGCTTTTTCCCCAGCATTTT.

This clonotype was counted at least ten times. The chain employs TRBV5-1 and TRBJ2-2; the D gene is possibly TRBD2 (5 bases). Trimming took off 1 base at V and 6 bases at J, with 10 bases between the two ends. The CDR3 covers 14 residues. Germline values: CDR1 SGHRS, CDR2 YFSETQ. This chain's CDR3 is CASSLSYGAGELFF. The CDR3 DNA reads as TGCGCCAGCAGCTTGTCATACGGGGCCGGGGAGCTGTTTTTT. The full variable domain, its missing parts supplied by reference TRBV5-1 and TRBJ2-2, is KAGVTQTPRYLIKTRGQQVTLSCSPISGHRSVSWYQQTPGQGLQFLFEYFSETQRNKGNFPGRFSGRQFSNSRSEMNVSTLELGDSALYLCASSLSYGAGELFFGEGSRLTVL.

This clonotype was counted many times. The V and J genes are TRBV4-3 and TRBJ2-1; 12 bases fit TRBD2. The CDR3 loop spans 16 amino acids. Germline trimming cut 0 bases from V and 6 bases from J; bases unmatched to any gene: 3. The germline CDR1 and CDR2 sequences are LGHNA and YSLEER. The CDR3 protein is CASSQDLTSGSNEQFF. For the CDR3, the DNA is TGCGCCAGCAGCCAAGATTTGACTAGCGGGAGCAATGAGCAGTTCTTC.

For this clonotype: Being one base from a much bigger clone, this may be a read error. This rearrangement joins TRBV11-3 to TRBJ2-1; D unclear. The CDR3 is made up of 13 amino acids. Germline CDR1 reads SGHNT; CDR2 reads YENEEA. As DNA, the CDR3 is TGTGCCAGCAGTTCGGAGTGGTACAATGAGCAGATCTTC. The encoded protein is CASSSEWYNEQIF. The variable domain in full, with the rest retrieved from reference TRBV11-3 and TRBJ2-1, is EAGVVQSPRYKIIEKKQPVAFWCNPISGHNTLYWYLQNLGQGPELLIRYENEEAVDDSQLPKDRFSAERLKGVDSTLKIQPAELGDSAVYLCASSSEWYNEQIFGPGTRLTVL.

This clonotype was seen many times. The rearrangement joins TRBV10-3 to TRBJ1-1; D is possibly TRBD1 (5 bases). Germline loops: CDR1 ENHRY, CDR2 SYGVKD. V shed 7 bases and J shed 1 base, with 10 bases lying between them. CDR3 length: 13 amino acids. The CDR3 loop is CAINGGENTEAFF. For the CDR3, the DNA is TGTGCCATCAACGGGGGGGAGAACACTGAAGCTTTCTTT.

This clonotype showed up many times. The CDR3 loop reads CASSRIPAGGPGEQFF. The DNA of the CDR3 is TGTGCCAGCAGCCGAATTCCAGCGGGGGGGCCTGGGGAGCAGTTCTTC. The gene calls are TRBV4-2 and TRBJ2-1, with TRBD2 matching 10 bases. The CDR3 sequence is 16 residues long. The germline CDR1 and CDR2 sequences are LGHNA and YNFKEQ. The J segment lost 10 bases and the V segment lost 4 bases, leaving 13 bases of the junction unmatched.

This clonotype appeared many times. The genes are TRBV27 and TRBJ1-1, with 8 bases matching TRBD1. The germline gives CDR1 MNHEY, CDR2 SMNVEV (reference sequence). The trim removed 8 bases at V and 1 base at J, leaving 6 bases unmatched. This CDR3 comprises 14 residues. CDR3 sequence: CASHLGTGNTEAFF. The DNA for the CDR3 is TGTGCCAGCCATCTAGGGACAGGGAACACTGAAGCTTTCTTT.

This clonotype was seen ten or more times. The gene calls are TRBV12-3 or TRBV12-4 and TRBJ2-3, with a weak D call TRBD2 (5 bases). This CDR3 has 14 amino acids. Trimming removed 1 base from V and 5 bases from J, with 10 bases in between. CDR3 loop: CASSLDPAGDTQYF. CDR3 nucleotides: TGTGCCAGCAGTTTAGATCCCGCGGGAGATACGCAGTATTTT.

The table lists this clonotype with a few counts. The V and J genes are TRBV20-1 and TRBJ1-2; D is unresolved. V lost 4 bases and J 8 bases, leaving 8 bases between the germline ends. The length of the CDR3 is 10 residues. Germline-derived CDR1 and CDR2 are DFQATT and SNEGSKA (reference sequence). The DNA of the CDR3 is TGCAGTGCTAACCCGGGAGGCTACACCTTC. Translation: CSANPGGYTF.

This clonotype was recorded many times. V and J are TRBV20-1 and TRBJ1-2, with D hard to call. The CDR3 covers 14 residues. Germline V gene sequence: CDR1 DFQATT, CDR2 SNEGSKA (reference sequence). Trimming pared 1 base from V and 0 bases from J, leaving 9 bases between. CDR3: CSARVAATNYGYTF. Here the CDR3 DNA reads TGCAGTGCTAGAGTTGCCGCTACTAACTATGGCTACACCTTC.

This clonotype was found many times. The chain couples TRBV29-1 to TRBJ1-4, with 7 bases that match TRBD1. V lost 0 bases, J lost 8 bases, and 6 bases stayed unmatched. The CDR3 length is 14 residues. Looked up from germline, CDR1 is SQVTM and CDR2 is ANQGSEA. The CDR3 DNA reads TGCAGCGTTGAAGATGGGACAGTAGGGGAAAAACTGTTTTTT. Protein sequence: CSVEDGTVGEKLFF.

The chain uses TRBV7-2 and TRBJ2-1; D is perhaps TRBD2 (6 bases). CDR1 SGHTA and CDR2 FQGNSA come from the germline V gene. The CDR3 is 13 residues long. V dropped 0 bases and J dropped 12 bases, with 12 bases sitting between them. CDR3 amino acids: CASSLAPGTVQFF. CDR3 coding DNA: TGTGCCAGCAGCTTAGCTCCCGGGACTGTGCAGTTCTTC.

This clonotype was detected only a few times. The chain links TRBV5-1 to TRBJ2-1; TRBD2 is a possible D gene (7 bases). From germline, CDR1 is SGHRS and CDR2 YFSETQ. This CDR3 is 16 amino acids long. Between the trimmed V and J ends, which lost 4 bases and 5 bases, there was a span of 19 bases. The DNA for the CDR3 is TGCGCCAGCAGCCCTAGCAGGGGAGGGGACAACAATGAGCAGTTCTTC. It encodes CASSPSRGGDNNEQFF.

In its sample, this clonotype was seen many times. This CDR3 is CASSLIGRAGGEQFF. In nucleotides, the CDR3 is TGTGCCAGCAGCTTAATCGGGAGGGCCGGGGGTGAGCAGTTCTTC. The chain employs TRBV7-6 and TRBJ2-1; 8 bases are a match to TRBD2. CDR3 length: 15 residues. V shed 2 bases and J 9 bases; nucleotides not matched to a gene: 9. Germline V CDR1 and CDR2: SGHVS, FNYEAQ.

This clonotype occurred many times. The V call is TRBV20-1, the J call TRBJ1-2, with D perhaps TRBD1 (5 bases). The germline V and J ends were trimmed by 3 bases and 0 bases, with 11 bases remaining between them. The CDR3 runs to 14 residues. From germline, CDR1 is DFQATT and CDR2 SNEGSKA (reference sequence). The CDR3, as DNA: TGCAGTGCTAGCGGGGGGGAACCTAACTATGGCTACACCTTC. Protein: CSASGGEPNYGYTF.

V and J are TRBV7-2 and TRBJ1-1; D is ambiguous. The V and J ends lost 5 bases and 1 base respectively, with 14 bases between them. From germline, CDR1 is SGHTA and CDR2 FQGNSA. The CDR3 runs 15 residues. CDR3 in DNA: TGTGCCAGCAGCATTAGACGGATACAGAACACTGAAGCTTTCTTT. Its translation: CASSIRRIQNTEAFF.

In its sample, this clonotype was seen many times. This sequence joins TRBV12-3 or TRBV12-4 and TRBJ1-4; TRBD1 matches 7 bases. The V gene end was trimmed by 8 bases and the J gene end by 7 bases; junction bases not matched to a gene: 7. CDR3 length equals 13 residues. DNA for the CDR3: TGTGCCAGCTCCAGACAGGGAGTTGAAAAACTGTTTTTT. Encoded protein: CASSRQGVEKLFF.

This clonotype was counted ten times or more. The V call is TRBV20-1, the J call TRBJ1-5, with D possibly TRBD1 on 5 matching bases. This CDR3 is built from 15 residues. Deletions cut 3 bases from V and 5 bases from J, with 17 bases between. Germline CDR1 and CDR2: DFQATT and SNEGSKA (reference sequence). The CDR3 sequence: CSASQHVGGYQPQHF. CDR3 coding DNA: TGCAGTGCTAGTCAACACGTGGGGGGATATCAGCCCCAGCATTTT.